Each of the 27 T cell receptor beta chains below was sequenced from the same sample in a study of memory CD4+ T cells and cytomegalovirus serostatus. Single viable CD3+CD4+CD8-CD45RO+ cells were sorted as the memory CD4+ T cells. The assay was immunoSEQ multiplex PCR, and TCRdb's table has in-frame clones only and misses some. The data show 40,000 to 50,000 clones, about 74% seen once. The specimen was memory CD4+ T cells from blood. These receptors were taken from an adult in good health and CMV-seropositive.

The V and J genes are TRBV7-8 and TRBJ2-5; 7 bases fit TRBD1. The CDR3 totals 16 residues. The trim removed 7 bases at V and 4 bases at J, leaving 15 bases unmatched. Germline CDR1 reads SGHVS; CDR2 reads FQNEAQ. The CDR3, as DNA: TGTGCCAGCACCCAATTGGGGCCAGGGGGTGGAGAGACCCAGTACTTC. Residues: CASTQLGPGGGETQYF.

J is TRBJ1-1 and V is TRBV5-1, with 7 bases lining up with TRBD1. The J segment lost 7 bases and the V segment lost 4 bases, leaving 10 bases of the junction unmatched. This CDR3 comprises 14 residues. Germline CDR1 SGHRS, CDR2 YFSETQ. The CDR3 bases are TGCGCCAGCAGCGTCGGGACAGTAGGTGGTGAAGCTTTCTTT. It yields the protein CASSVGTVGGEAFF. The full variable domain, rest sourced from reference TRBV5-1 and TRBJ1-1, is KAGVTQTPRYLIKTRGQQVTLSCSPISGHRSVSWYQQTPGQGLQFLFEYFSETQRNKGNFPGRFSGRQFSNSRSEMNVSTLELGDSALYLCASSVGTVGGEAFFGQGTRLTVV.

The rearrangement links TRBV7-6 to TRBJ1-3, with D unclear. Germline values: CDR1 SGHVS, CDR2 FNYEAQ. The CDR3 length is 16 residues. The V gene lost 4 bases and the J gene lost 0 bases, with 13 bases spanning the gap. The CDR3 nucleotides read TGTGCCAGCAGCTCCACGTTATTTAACTCTGGAAACACCATATATTTT. Its protein product is CASSSTLFNSGNTIYF.

The rearrangement joins TRBV10-1 to TRBJ2-3, with 8 bases matching TRBD2. CDR3 length equals 14 residues. J was trimmed by 6 bases and V by 6 bases; bases with no gene match: 8. Germline CDR1 is WNHNN and CDR2 is SYGVQD (reference sequence). The CDR3 DNA follows: TGCGCCAGCAGCTACGGGGGGGCCTCGGATACGCAGTATTTT. Its protein is CASSYGGASDTQYF.

A single count supports this clone. V and J are TRBV6-5 and TRBJ2-6; TRBD2 might be the D (7 bases). Trimming took off 11 bases at V and 4 bases at J, with 15 bases between the two ends. CDR1 is MNHEY, CDR2 SVGAGI, per germline. CDR3 size: 14 residues. The CDR3 nucleotides are TGTGCCTCCAACCGCGGGGGCGGGGCCAACGTCCTGACTTTC. Translated, it gives CASNRGGGANVLTF.

This clone showed up just a few times. One end of the junction varies from germline; a read error may be responsible. This chain uses TRBV7-2 with TRBJ2-1, with 8 nucleotides matching TRBD2. Germline V CDR1 and CDR2: SGHTA, FQGNSA. The CDR3 contains 15 residues. CDR3 sequence (DNA): TGTGCCAGCAGCCAGCAGGCCACCCTCCCGGGACTAGAGGTCTTC. Its protein product is CASSQQATLPGLEVF.

This chain joins TRBV2 and TRBJ2-7; D ambiguous. V was cut by 4 bases and J by 3 bases, with 10 bases left in between. Germline lookup yields CDR1 SNHLY and CDR2 FYNNEI. CDR3 length: 13 amino acids. The CDR3 loop is CASSAFPLYEQYF. CDR3 coding DNA: TGTGCCAGCAGTGCTTTCCCTCTCTACGAGCAGTACTTC.

This chain links TRBV6-6 with TRBJ1-2; D uncertain. Per germline, CDR1 MNHNY and CDR2 SVGAGI (reference sequence). The CDR3 totals 12 residues. V gave up 2 bases and J gave up 4 bases, with 5 bases separating them. CDR3: CASSYPLYGYTF. CDR3 DNA sequence: TGTGCCAGCAGTTACCCCCTCTATGGCTACACCTTC.

The chain recombines TRBV2 with TRBJ1-5; 7 bases agree with TRBD1. Trimming removed 6 bases from V and 6 bases from J; junction bases left unmatched: 11. The germline V gene encodes CDR1 SNHLY and CDR2 FYNNEI. The CDR3 spans 15 residues. CDR3 protein: CASSDDRVGGQPQHF. In nucleotides, the CDR3 is TGTGCCAGCAGCGATGACAGGGTGGGGGGTCAGCCCCAGCATTTT.

V and J are TRBV7-2 and TRBJ1-1; D not certain. Germline V lookup: CDR1 SGHTA, CDR2 FQGNSA. Between the trimmed V and J ends, which lost 1 base and 7 bases, there was a span of 10 bases. The CDR3 contains 13 residues. The chain's CDR3 is CASSLDWVDEAFF. CDR3 coding DNA: TGTGCCAGCAGCTTAGACTGGGTAGATGAAGCTTTCTTT.

The chain is built from TRBV7-7 and TRBJ2-1; 13 nucleotides match TRBD2. The CDR3 loop spans 13 amino acids. Germline assignment: CDR1 SSHAT and CDR2 FNYEAQ (reference sequence). The CDR3 DNA reads as TGTGCTGTAGGACTAGCGGGGGACAATGAGCAGTTCTTC. Translated: CAVGLAGDNEQFF. The complete variable domain, with remaining parts taken from reference TRBV7-7 and TRBJ2-1, reads GAGVSQSPRYKVTKRGQDVTLRCDPISSHATLYWYQQALGQGPEFLTYFNYEAQPDKSGLPSDRFSAERPEGSISTLTIQRTEQRDSAMYRCAVGLAGDNEQFFGPGTRLTVL.

Notes on this clone: The same CDR3 can be traced to other DNA sequences in this sample. The V gene is TRBV20-1, the J gene TRBJ2-1; D remains ambiguous. The CDR3 is 11 residues long. The V end was cut by 3 bases, the J end by 4 bases, with 4 bases between. The V gene's germline CDR1 is DFQATT and CDR2 SNEGSKA (reference sequence). The CDR3 bases are TGCAGTGCTAGCCCATACAATGAGCAGTTCTTC. Protein product: CSASPYNEQFF.

The chain couples TRBV4-3 to TRBJ2-2; no clear D gene. The germline V gene has CDR1 LGHNA and CDR2 YSLEER. The CDR3 consists of 14 residues. Trimming shortened V by 1 base and J by 3 bases, and 6 bases separated the two germline ends. CDR3 protein: CASSQVTDTGELFF. Written as DNA, the CDR3 is TGCGCCAGCAGCCAAGTGACGGACACCGGGGAGCTGTTTTTT.

This chain joins TRBV7-2 and TRBJ2-4; no clear D. Germline V gene data show CDR1 as SGHTA and CDR2 as FQGNSA. The CDR3 spans 13 residues. Trimming shortened V by 6 bases and J by 0 bases, and 6 bases separated the two germline ends. As DNA, the CDR3 is TGTGCCAGCAGTTCGACAGCCAAAAACATTCAGTACTTC. This codes for CASSSTAKNIQYF.

The chain carries TRBV15 and TRBJ2-3, with a possible D match to TRBD2 (6 bases). The CDR3 runs 13 residues. Germline CDR1 LNHNV, CDR2 YYDKDF (reference sequence). Trimming took off 6 bases at V and 2 bases at J, with 9 bases between the two ends. CDR3 residues: CATREGFTDTQYF. DNA for the CDR3: TGTGCCACCAGGGAGGGGTTCACAGATACGCAGTATTTT.

This sequence joins TRBV5-1 and TRBJ2-7; maybe TRBD2 (7 bases). Germline CDR1 reads SGHRS; CDR2 reads YFSETQ. V was trimmed by 0 bases and J by 2 bases, leaving 12 bases between them. There are 15 residues in the CDR3. CDR3 DNA: TGCGCCAGCAGCTTGGATACAGGGAGGGCCTACGAGCAGTACTTC. Encoded protein: CASSLDTGRAYEQYF. The whole variable domain, filled in from reference TRBV5-1 and TRBJ2-7, reads KAGVTQTPRYLIKTRGQQVTLSCSPISGHRSVSWYQQTPGQGLQFLFEYFSETQRNKGNFPGRFSGRQFSNSRSEMNVSTLELGDSALYLCASSLDTGRAYEQYFGPGTRLTVT.

The chain is built from TRBV7-9 and TRBJ2-7, with D uncertain. The germline V gene encodes CDR1 SEHNR and CDR2 FQNEAQ (reference sequence). This CDR3 comprises 13 residues. With 2 bases removed from V and 1 base from J, the gap between germline ends came to 6 bases. CDR3 DNA: TGTGCCAGCAGCTTATCCGAATCCTACGAGCAGTACTTC. Amino acid sequence: CASSLSESYEQYF.

This clone showed up just a few times. The chain joins TRBV7-2 to TRBJ1-2; D remains ambiguous. The CDR3 sequence is 15 residues long. The V end was cut by 5 bases, the J end by 1 base, with 14 bases between. The V gene's germline CDR1 is SGHTA and CDR2 FQGNSA. The DNA of the CDR3 is TGTGCCAGCAGCCCCCAGACGGGGAATAACTATGGCTACACCTTC. It encodes CASSPQTGNNYGYTF.

V and J are TRBV11-3 and TRBJ2-5, with a weak D call TRBD2 (5 bases). The CDR3 consists of 12 residues. V gave up 4 bases and J gave up 5 bases, with 8 bases separating them. Germline V CDR1 and CDR2: SGHNT, YENEEA. Written as DNA, the CDR3 is TGTGCCAGCAGCTCCGGCGGGGAGACCCAGTACTTC. Protein product: CASSSGGETQYF.

A few counts support this clone. The V gene is TRBV2, the J gene TRBJ1-5; possible D gene TRBD1, 6 bases. CDR3 size: 16 residues. Germline V gene lookup returns CDR1 SNHLY and CDR2 FYNNEI. V lost 7 bases and J 2 bases, leaving 18 bases between the germline ends. The CDR3 sequence is CASTEGGGLGNQPQHF. As DNA, the CDR3 is TGTGCCAGCACCGAAGGCGGGGGGCTAGGCAATCAGCCCCAGCATTTT.

The rearrangement links TRBV19 to TRBJ2-5; 7 bases map to TRBD2. V shed 9 bases and J 1 base; nucleotides not matched to a gene: 2. CDR3 length: 12 residues. CDR1 and CDR2 from the germline V gene are LNHDA and SQIVND (reference sequence). The CDR3 bases are TGTGCCAGCAGCGGGGTCCAAGAGACCCAGTACTTC. This encodes CASSGVQETQYF.

The chain is built from TRBV6-5 and TRBJ1-1, with D uncertain. This CDR3 region has 12 residues. V was shortened by 2 bases and J by 8 bases, with 9 bases between the two germline ends. The V gene's germline CDR1 is MNHEY and CDR2 SVGAGI. CDR3 bases: TGTGCCAGCAGTTACCGAGATAGGGAAGCTTTCTTT. Translation gives CASSYRDREAFF.

A single count supports this clone. The V call is TRBV11-3, the J call TRBJ2-3; tentatively, D is TRBD1 or TRBD2 (5 bases each). Germline-derived CDR1 and CDR2 are SGHNT and YENEEA. V dropped 1 base and J dropped 0 bases, with 8 bases sitting between them. The CDR3 loop spans 15 amino acids. The CDR3 DNA is TGTGCCAGCAGCTTAGGTGGGGGAAGCACAGATACGCAGTATTTT. Translation gives CASSLGGGSTDTQYF.

The chain joins TRBV7-9 to TRBJ1-1; D gene unclear. The germline CDR1 and CDR2 sequences are SEHNR and FQNEAQ (reference sequence). This CDR3 is 13 amino acids long. V lost 1 base and J lost 2, with 5 bases in between. The CDR3 nucleotides read TGTGCCAGCAGCTTAGTAACAAACACTGAAGCTTTCTTT. Its translation is CASSLVTNTEAFF.

By its share, this clone is medium-sized. The rearrangement links TRBV21-1 to TRBJ2-1; TRBD2 was called by the table and not checked on the DNA. TRBV21-1 is assigned pseudogene status. CDR3 length: 13 residues. CDR3 amino acids: CASSTLAGEEQFF. Written as DNA, the CDR3 is TGTGCCAGCAGCACACTAGCGGGGGAGGAGCAGTTCTTC.

The chain links TRBV5-1 to TRBJ2-3, with 7 bases lining up with TRBD1. Germline CDR1 SGHRS, CDR2 YFSETQ. This CDR3 is built from 14 residues. V was pared by 4 bases and J by 3 bases, with 5 bases of the junction left unmatched. The CDR3 loop reads CASSDTGVTDTQYF. Written as DNA, the CDR3 is TGCGCCAGCAGCGATACAGGGGTGACAGATACGCAGTATTTT.

The rearrangement uses TRBV7-9 and TRBJ2-1, with 8 bases matching TRBD1. V lost 6 bases, J lost 3 bases, and 10 bases stayed unmatched. The CDR3 spans 16 residues. The germline V gene encodes CDR1 SEHNR and CDR2 FQNEAQ (reference sequence). The CDR3 DNA follows: TGTGCCAGCAGTTCTCGGACAGGGCCCTACTACAATGAGCAGTTCTTC. It is translated as CASSSRTGPYYNEQFF. Drawing the rest from reference TRBV7-9 and TRBJ2-1, the complete variable domain is DTGVSQNPRHKITKRGQNVTFRCDPISEHNRLYWYRQTLGQGPEFLTYFQNEAQLEKSRLLSDRFSAERPKGSFSTLEIQRTEQGDSAMYLCASSSRTGPYYNEQFFGPGTRLTVL.